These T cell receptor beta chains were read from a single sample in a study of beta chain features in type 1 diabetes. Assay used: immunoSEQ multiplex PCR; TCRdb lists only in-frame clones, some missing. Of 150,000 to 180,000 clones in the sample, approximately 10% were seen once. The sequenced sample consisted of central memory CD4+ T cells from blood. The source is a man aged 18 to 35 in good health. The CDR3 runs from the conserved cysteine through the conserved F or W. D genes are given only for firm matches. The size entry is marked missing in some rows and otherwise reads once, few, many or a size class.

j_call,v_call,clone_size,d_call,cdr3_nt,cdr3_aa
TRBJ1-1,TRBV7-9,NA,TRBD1,TGTGCCAGCAGCTTAGAGGCGACAGGGGGAGCTTTCTTT,CASSLEATGGAFF
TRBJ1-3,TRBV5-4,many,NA,TGTGCCAGCAGCTTGGATGGAAACACCATATATTTT,CASSLDGNTIYF
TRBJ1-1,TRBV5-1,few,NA,TGCGCCAGCAGCGCTCCGGGACTAACGATAGTCACTGAAGCTTTCTTT,CASSAPGLTIVTEAFF
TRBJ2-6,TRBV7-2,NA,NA,TGTGCCAGCAGCTTATTCAAGTTCTCTGGGGCCAACGTCCTGACTTTC,CASSLFKFSGANVLTF
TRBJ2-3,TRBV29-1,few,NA,TGCAGCGTTGTTGCCTTCACAGATACGCAGTATTTT,CSVVAFTDTQYF
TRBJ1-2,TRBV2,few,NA,TGTGCCAGCAGTGAGCCACCGGGGGGCTACACCTTC,CASSEPPGGYTF
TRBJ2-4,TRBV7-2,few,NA,TGTGCCAGCAGCTTAGGTCCCTCCAAAAACATTCAGTACTTC,CASSLGPSKNIQYF
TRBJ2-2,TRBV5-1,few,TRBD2,TGCGCCAGCAAATTAGAAGCGGGAACGATCGGGGAGCTGTTTTTT,CASKLEAGTIGELFF
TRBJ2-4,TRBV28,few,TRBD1,TGTGCCAGCAGTCCACGGACAGGGTCTGCCAAAAACATTCAGTACTTC,CASSPRTGSAKNIQYF
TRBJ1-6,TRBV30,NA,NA,TGTGCCTCCCCGGTTCGTATAGGGGGAAGTTCACCCCTCCACTTT,CASPVRIGGSSPLHF
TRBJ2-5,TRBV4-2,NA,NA,TGTGCCAGCAGCCAATCTGGGCAGAGCCAAGAGACCCAGTACTTC,CASSQSGQSQETQYF
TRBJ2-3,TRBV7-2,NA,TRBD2,TGTGCCAGCAGCTCGAGCGGGGGGCTAGCAGATACGCAGTATTTT,CASSSSGGLADTQYF
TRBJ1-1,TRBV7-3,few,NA,TGTGCCAGCAGCTCAACAGGGCTGAACACTGAAGCTTTCTTT,CASSSTGLNTEAFF
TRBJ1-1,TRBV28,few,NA,TGTGCCAGCACCTCCCATGCGGCAGGGCTAGCTTTCTTT,CASTSHAAGLAFF
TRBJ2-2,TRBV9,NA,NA,TGTGCCAGCAGCGTACGAGGTGGCACCGGGGAGCTGTTTTTT,CASSVRGGTGELFF
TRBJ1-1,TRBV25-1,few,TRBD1,TGTGCCAGCAGTGAATTGACAGGGGGACTTGCTGAAGCTTTCTTT,CASSELTGGLAEAFF
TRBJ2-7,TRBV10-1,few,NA,TGCGCCAGCAGTGAACTCTACGAGCAGTACTTC,CASSELYEQYF
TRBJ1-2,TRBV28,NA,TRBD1,TGTGCCAGCAGTGTCCCGGGACAGGGTAGTTTTGGCTACACCTTC,CASSVPGQGSFGYTF
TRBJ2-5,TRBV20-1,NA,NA,TGCAGTGCTAGTGGCGGGGAGACCCAGTACTTC,CSASGGETQYF
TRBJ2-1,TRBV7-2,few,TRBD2,TGTGCCAGCAGCTTAGGAGTGGGAGGGAGCAATGAGCAGTTCTTC,CASSLGVGGSNEQFF
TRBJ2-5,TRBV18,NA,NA,TGTGCCAGCTCCCCTTTAACCGGGACACAAGAGACCCAGTACTTC,CASSPLTGTQETQYF
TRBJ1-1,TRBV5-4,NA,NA,TGTGCCAGCAGCCGGGACCTGACGTTGGCTGGCACTGAAGCTTTCTTT,CASSRDLTLAGTEAFF
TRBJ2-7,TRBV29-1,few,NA,TGCAGCGTTGAGGGTCGGGGACGAAGCTCCTACGAGCAGTACTTC,CSVEGRGRSSYEQYF
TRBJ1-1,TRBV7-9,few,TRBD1,TGTGCCAGCAGCCCCCAGGGGGTCCCTAACACTGAAGCTTTCTTT,CASSPQGVPNTEAFF
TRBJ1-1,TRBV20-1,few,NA,TGCAGTGCTAGAGATAATGAAGCTTTCTTT,CSARDNEAFF
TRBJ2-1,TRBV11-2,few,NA,TGTGCCAGCAGACGAATGAAGGGGAGGAAATCCTACAATGAGCAGTTCTTC,CASRRMKGRKSYNEQFF
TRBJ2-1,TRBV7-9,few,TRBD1,TGTGCCAGCAGCCGAAGGACAGGAGCAGACAATGAGCAGTTCTTC,CASSRRTGADNEQFF
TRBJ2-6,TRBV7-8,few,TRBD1,TGTGCCAGCAGCCGGGGACAGATCTCTGGGGCCAACGTCCTGACTTTC,CASSRGQISGANVLTF
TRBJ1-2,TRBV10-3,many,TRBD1,TGTGCCATCAGTGAGTCGGGACAGCTCGTCTATGGCTACACCTTC,CAISESGQLVYGYTF
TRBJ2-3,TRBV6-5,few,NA,TGTGCCAGCAGTTACGAGGGGCGGCGCACAGATACGCAGTATTTT,CASSYEGRRTDTQYF
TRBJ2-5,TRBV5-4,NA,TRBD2,TGTGCCAGCAGCCACGCGGGGGGCCCCCAAGAGACCCAGTACTTC,CASSHAGGPQETQYF
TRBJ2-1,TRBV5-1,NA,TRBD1,TGCGCCAGTTTACCGGGACAGAGCTACAATGAGCAGTTCTTC,CASLPGQSYNEQFF
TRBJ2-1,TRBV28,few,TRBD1,TGTGCCAGCAGAAGACAGGGTTCCTACAATGAGCAGTTCTTC,CASRRQGSYNEQFF
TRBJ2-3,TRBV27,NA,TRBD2,TGTGCCAGCAGACGGCGGGAGAGGGCAGATACGCAGTATTTT,CASRRRERADTQYF
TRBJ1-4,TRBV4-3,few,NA,TGCGCCAGCAGCCAAGATACGGCCGCAACTAATGAAAAACTGTTTTTT,CASSQDTAATNEKLFF
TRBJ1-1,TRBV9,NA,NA,TGTGCCAGCAGCCCCCTGACAGAACCATCTGAAGCTTTCTTT,CASSPLTEPSEAFF
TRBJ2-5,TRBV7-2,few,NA,TGTGCCAGCAGCTTGACTACCACCCAAGAGACCCAGTACTTC,CASSLTTTQETQYF
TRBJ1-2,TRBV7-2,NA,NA,TGTGCCAGCAGCTTGGACCCGGCTAACTATGGCTACACCTTC,CASSLDPANYGYTF
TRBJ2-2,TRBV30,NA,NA,TGTGCCTGGAGCCGGGACACACGAACCACCGGGGAGCTGTTTTTT,CAWSRDTRTTGELFF
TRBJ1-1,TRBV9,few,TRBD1,TGTGCCAGCAGCGCATCCGACAGGGTTGGTGGTGACACTGAAGCTTTCTTT,CASSASDRVGGDTEAFF
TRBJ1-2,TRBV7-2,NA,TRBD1,TGTGCCAGCAGCCCCCAGGGGGACAGGGCTAACTATGGCTACACCTTC,CASSPQGDRANYGYTF
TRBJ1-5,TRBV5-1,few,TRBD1,TGCGCCAGCAGCCCGGGACAGGGCGCCCCGGGTCAGCCCCAGCATTTT,CASSPGQGAPGQPQHF
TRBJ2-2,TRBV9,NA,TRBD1,TGTGCCGGTCAGGGGGCGAACACCGGGGAGCTGTTTTTT,CAGQGANTGELFF
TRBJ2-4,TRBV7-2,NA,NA,TGTGCCAGCAGCCCCACTTCTGGTGGATATGCCAAAAACATTCAGTACTTC,CASSPTSGGYAKNIQYF
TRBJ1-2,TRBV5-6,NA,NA,TGTGCCAGCAGCTTGGACAGGACCTATGGCTACACCTTC,CASSLDRTYGYTF
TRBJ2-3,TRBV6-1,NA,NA,TGTGCCAGCAGTGAAGCCGGACGGCTCACAGATACGCAGTATTTT,CASSEAGRLTDTQYF
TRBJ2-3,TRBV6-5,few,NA,TGTGCCAGCGGGGGGCCGGATACGCAGTATTTT,CASGGPDTQYF
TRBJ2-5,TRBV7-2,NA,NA,TGCGCCAGCAGCCCAACCAGGGATTCGGGGACCCAGTACTTC,CASSPTRDSGTQYF
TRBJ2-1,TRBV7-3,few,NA,TGTGCCAGCAGCCCCCGCCTGGGAGGCGGTGAGCAGTTCTTC,CASSPRLGGGEQFF
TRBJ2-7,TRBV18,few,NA,TGTGCCAGCTCTTTGGGCTACGAGCAGTACTTC,CASSLGYEQYF
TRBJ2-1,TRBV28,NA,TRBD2,TGTGCCAGCAGTTCCCCTACTAGCGGGAAATACAATGAGCAGTTCTTC,CASSSPTSGKYNEQFF